The 22 T cell receptor beta chains below all came from one sample that was sequenced in a study of control samples from healthy donors and cancer patients (dated by TCRdb to between 2020 and 2021). Receptor libraries were prepared by the immunoSEQ multiplex PCR assay. TCRdb took over this immuneACCESS table, retaining in-frame rearrangements with V and J assigned. Such tables are incomplete; in checked studies, under half of the missing clones stem from an unresolved V gene, and the remainder is unexplained. This sample lists 80,000 or so clones; approximately 94% were detected once. Clones ranked in the top ten supply under 7.5% of the sample. The sample was blood. Receptors originate from a woman aged 40 to 55 in good health.

The gene calls are TRBV7-6 and TRBJ2-5; D is unresolved. Trimming shortened V by 4 bases and J by 4 bases, and 4 bases separated the two germline ends. Germline V gene data show CDR1 as SGHVS and CDR2 as FNYEAQ. The CDR3 is 11 residues long. In nucleotides, the CDR3 is TGTGCCAGCAGCTCGCCAGAGACCCAGTACTTC. It is translated as CASSSPETQYF.

This clone has only one observation. The chain is built from TRBV5-1 and TRBJ2-2; the match to TRBD1 covers 10 bases. Germline trimming cut 4 bases from V and 4 bases from J; bases unmatched to any gene: 7. The CDR3 is 16 residues long. Germline V gives CDR1 SGHRS, CDR2 YFSETQ. This CDR3 reads CASSHRDRGFTGELFF. DNA of the CDR3: TGCGCCAGCAGCCACCGGGACAGGGGCTTCACCGGGGAGCTGTTTTTT.

The table lists this clone with a few counts. The chain combines TRBV4-3 with TRBJ2-7; TRBD1 agrees at 9 bases. The CDR3 has 16 amino acids. J was trimmed by 1 base and V by 0 bases; bases with no gene match: 4. The V gene's germline CDR1 is LGHNA and CDR2 YSLEER. Here the CDR3 DNA reads TGCGCCAGCAGCCAAGATTGGGGGACAGGGTCCTACGAGCAGTACTTC. Protein sequence: CASSQDWGTGSYEQYF.

The chain links TRBV30 to TRBJ1-1; no clear D. V gave up 3 bases and J gave up 8 bases, with 16 bases separating them. Germline loops: CDR1 GTSNPN, CDR2 SVGIG (reference sequence). This CDR3 spans 13 amino acids. DNA for the CDR3: TGTGCCTGGAGCGCGGCTAACACCGCCGAAGCTTTCTTT. Translation gives CAWSAANTAEAFF.

The rearrangement joins TRBV21-1 to TRBJ1-2. TRBV21-1 has pseudogene status. The CDR3 sequence is 13 residues long. The CDR3 region has the DNA TGTGCCAGCAGCAATGCAGCTGGCTATGGCTACACCTTC. Translated, it gives CASSNAAGYGYTF.

The rearrangement uses TRBV5-1 and TRBJ2-7, with D possibly being TRBD1 (5 bases). Trimming took 0 bases from V and 0 from J, leaving 10 bases between them. This CDR3 region has 15 residues. Germline-derived CDR1 and CDR2 are SGHRS and YFSETQ. In DNA form, the CDR3 reads TGCGCCAGCAGCTTGGTCCCAGGGAACTCCTACGAGCAGTACTTC. This sequence encodes CASSLVPGNSYEQYF.

By share, this clone counts as medium-sized. V usage is TRBV5-1 and J usage is TRBJ1-4, with 7 bases lining up with TRBD1. Trimming cost V 5 bases and J 7 bases; bases outside gene matches: 14. This CDR3 contains 16 residues. The germline V gene has CDR1 SGHRS and CDR2 YFSETQ. This CDR3 reads CASSRDSGRLGEKLFF. For the CDR3, the DNA is TGCGCCAGCAGTCGGGACAGTGGGAGGCTGGGTGAAAAACTGTTTTTT.

CDR3 amino acids: CASIPHRLAGVNEQFF. The CDR3 region has the DNA TGTGCCAGCATCCCACATAGGCTAGCGGGGGTAAATGAGCAGTTCTTC. The chain has TRBV7-8 and TRBJ2-1, with 10 bases fitting TRBD2. Per germline, CDR1 SGHVS and CDR2 FQNEAQ. Trimming cost V 7 bases and J 7 bases; bases outside gene matches: 13. This CDR3 spans 16 amino acids.

The chain is built from TRBV9 and TRBJ2-5; 8 bases agree with TRBD2. Losses at the gene ends were 4 bases for V and 2 bases for J; bases not matched to a gene: 4. The CDR3 runs to 14 residues. CDR1 and CDR2 (germline): SGDLS, YYNGEE. The CDR3 DNA reads as TGTGCCAGCAGCCCGGGGGGGCAGCAAGAGACCCAGTACTTC. Encoded protein: CASSPGGQQETQYF.

The CDR3 protein is CSRGAQGGVNYEQYF. The CDR3 region has the DNA TGCAGCAGAGGGGCTCAGGGGGGAGTCAACTACGAGCAGTACTTC. V usage is TRBV29-1 and J usage is TRBJ2-7, with a tentative D call TRBD1 (7 bases). This CDR3 region has 15 residues. V lost 8 bases to trimming and J lost 3 bases, with 23 bases between them. CDR1 and CDR2 from the germline V gene are SQVTM and ANQGSEA.

J is TRBJ1-2 and V is TRBV30; 9 bases fit TRBD1. V dropped 3 bases and J dropped 5; count of bases not matched to a gene: 7. The CDR3 spans 14 residues. Germline V gives CDR1 GTSNPN, CDR2 SVGIG (reference sequence). CDR3 sequence (DNA): TGTGCCTGGAGGTCCCGGGACAGGGTTTATGGCTACACCTTC. This encodes CAWRSRDRVYGYTF.

The gene calls are TRBV4-2 and TRBJ1-2, with 7 bases lining up with TRBD1. V gave up 0 bases and J gave up 5 bases; unmatched junction bases: 6. This CDR3 has 15 amino acids. From germline, CDR1 is LGHNA and CDR2 YNFKEQ. CDR3 loop: CASSQDRGDWYGYTF. CDR3 DNA: TGTGCCAGCAGCCAAGACAGGGGGGACTGGTATGGCTACACCTTC.

This chain connects TRBV5-1 to TRBJ1-1; 7 bases map to TRBD1. Germline values: CDR1 SGHRS, CDR2 YFSETQ. The V segment lost 1 base and the J segment 8 bases; nucleotides outside the gene matches: 8. The CDR3 length is 14 residues. CDR3 region: CASSLTVGGNEAFF. DNA for the CDR3: TGCGCCAGCAGCTTGACCGTAGGGGGCAACGAAGCTTTCTTT.

The V call is TRBV29-1, the J call TRBJ1-5; D not resolved. Germline-derived CDR1 and CDR2 are SQVTM and ANQGSEA. Trimming shortened V by 2 bases and J by 3 bases, and 14 bases separated the two germline ends. This CDR3 is built from 15 residues. For the CDR3, the DNA is TGCAGCGTTGAAAAATACGGAAATCTCAATCAGCCCCAGCATTTT. This encodes CSVEKYGNLNQPQHF. The entire variable domain, with the rest obtained from reference TRBV29-1 and TRBJ1-5, is as follows: SAVISQKPSRDICQRGTSLTIQCQVDSQVTMMFWYRQQPGQSLTLIATANQGSEATYESGFVIDKFPISRPNLTFSTLTVSNMSPEDSSIYLCSVEKYGNLNQPQHFGDGTRLSIL.

This chain connects TRBV5-1 to TRBJ2-7, with 10 bases matching TRBD1. Looked up from germline, CDR1 is SGHRS and CDR2 is YFSETQ. The CDR3 is made up of 14 amino acids. Germline trimming cut 7 bases from V and 5 bases from J; bases unmatched to any gene: 9. In DNA form, the CDR3 reads TGCGCCAGCCGAGGGGGGACAGGGGCAGACGAGCAGTACTTC. Residues: CASRGGTGADEQYF.

V is TRBV6-5 and J is TRBJ1-3, with D hard to call. This CDR3 is 14 amino acids long. Per the germline V gene, CDR1 is MNHEY and CDR2 is SVGAGI. Trimming took 2 bases from V and 2 from J, leaving 7 bases between them. CDR3 sequence reads: CASSYGGTGNTIYF. The CDR3 DNA reads as TGTGCCAGCAGTTACGGAGGGACTGGAAACACCATATATTTT.

The chain joins TRBV30 to TRBJ1-1; D is possibly TRBD1 (5 bases). Trimming removed 0 bases from V and 6 bases from J, with 14 bases in between. Germline CDR1 reads GTSNPN; CDR2 reads SVGIG (reference sequence). This CDR3 spans 14 amino acids. CDR3 amino acids: CAWSVYPGMSEAFF. The DNA of the CDR3 is TGTGCCTGGAGTGTATATCCAGGGATGTCTGAAGCTTTCTTT.

The gene calls are TRBV4-1 and TRBJ1-5; D gene uncertain. This CDR3 has 15 amino acids. Deletions cut 1 base from V and 5 bases from J, with 12 bases between. The germline V gene encodes CDR1 MGHRA and CDR2 YSYEKL. The CDR3 sequence is CASSQVAPGYQPQHF. CDR3 in DNA: TGCGCCAGCAGCCAAGTAGCCCCGGGATATCAGCCCCAGCATTTT.

The chain is built from TRBV11-3 and TRBJ2-1; tentative D call: TRBD2 (5 bases). This CDR3 spans 14 amino acids. Germline CDR1 reads SGHNT; CDR2 reads YENEEA. Trimming left V 5 bases short and J 7 bases short, with 15 bases between. This CDR3 is CASSHEGSGNEQFF. The CDR3 DNA reads TGTGCCAGCAGCCATGAGGGATCTGGGAATGAGCAGTTCTTC. Full variable domain (remainder filled in from reference TRBV11-3 and TRBJ2-1): EAGVVQSPRYKIIEKKQPVAFWCNPISGHNTLYWYLQNLGQGPELLIRYENEEAVDDSQLPKDRFSAERLKGVDSTLKIQPAELGDSAVYLCASSHEGSGNEQFFGPGTRLTVL.

This chain links TRBV10-1 with TRBJ2-7, with TRBD2 identical over 11 bases. Germline CDR1 reads WNHNN; CDR2 reads SYGVQD (reference sequence). After removal of 4 bases from V and 3 bases from J, the junction contained 14 bases not matched to a gene. The CDR3 has 18 residues. The CDR3 region is CASSGALGLAEGDYEQYF. For the CDR3, the DNA is TGCGCCAGCAGTGGAGCCCTGGGACTAGCGGAGGGGGACTACGAGCAGTACTTC.

The rearrangement uses TRBV21-1 and TRBJ2-7. TRBV21-1 is a pseudogene. CDR3 length: 13 residues. In DNA, the CDR3 is TGTGCCAGCAGCAAAGAATACCTCTACGAGCAGTACTTC. Protein: CASSKEYLYEQYF.

This rearrangement joins TRBV10-3 to TRBJ2-7; TRBD1 matches 8 bases. V was clipped by 2 bases and J by 4 bases; unmatched bases: 4. Germline CDR1 is ENHRY and CDR2 is SYGVKD. CDR3 size: 14 residues. The CDR3 DNA reads TGTGCCATCAGTGAGACAGGGGGTTCATACGAGCAGTACTTC. Protein: CAISETGGSYEQYF.